This TCR beta chain was identified during a study of T cell responses to AZD1222 COVID-19 vaccine. Overall study results and limits: Scientists sampled the repertoires only once the peak T cell response had passed. Just 6 or 7 people given AZD1222 tested seropositive at baseline. The span of vaccine-associated CD4 TCRs extended across spike, with dominance at 160-218 and 743-854.

On this clone: Its antigen is unknown.

Data came from immunoSEQ multiplex PCR; TCRdb stores just in-frame clones and leaves some out. In the table there are 90,000 to 110,000 clones, approximately 90% of which are singletons. Germline V gene data show CDR1 as KGHDR and CDR2 as SFDVKD. The CDR3 loop spans 15 amino acids. The ends were cut back, 2 bases at V and 5 bases at J, with 13 bases in the middle. This material consisted of peripheral blood, taken on day 0 of AZD1222 vaccination. The origin of this receptor is an adult in good health. The V and J genes are TRBV24-1 and TRBJ2-3; D may be TRBD1 (5 bases). The CDR3 nucleotides read TGTGCCACCAGTGATTCTGGACACAGCGAAGATACGCAGTATTTT. Encoded protein: CATSDSGHSEDTQYF.